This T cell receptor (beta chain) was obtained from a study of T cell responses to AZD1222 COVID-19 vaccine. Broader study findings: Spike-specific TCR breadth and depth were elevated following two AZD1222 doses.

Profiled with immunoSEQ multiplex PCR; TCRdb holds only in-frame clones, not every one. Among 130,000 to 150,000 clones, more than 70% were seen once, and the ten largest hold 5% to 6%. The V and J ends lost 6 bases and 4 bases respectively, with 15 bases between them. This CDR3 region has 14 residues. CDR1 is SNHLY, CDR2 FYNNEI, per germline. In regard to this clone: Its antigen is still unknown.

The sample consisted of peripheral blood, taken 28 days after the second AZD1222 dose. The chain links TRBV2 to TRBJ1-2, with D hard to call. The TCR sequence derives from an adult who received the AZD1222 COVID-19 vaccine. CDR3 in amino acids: CASSPTTGSYGYTF. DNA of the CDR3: TGTGCCAGCAGCCCGACAACCGGCAGCTATGGCTACACCTTC.